This is a list of T cell receptor beta chains from one sample in a study of response to subunit inactivated influenza vaccine. TCRdb reanalysed the RT-PCR reads using MiXCR and keeps one entry per CDR3 protein. The sample consists of around 200,000 distinct CDR3 sequences, around 9.2% of them appearing once. This sample comprised non-naive T cells sorted from PBMCs, obtained on the day of vaccination. The source of these receptors is a man in his fifties who received an inactivated influenza vaccine. Each CDR3 is given with its conserved first and last residue. A D gene is named only where the DNA matches it firmly. For some rows the clone size is stated as once, few or many, or as a class when expanded; others skip it.

few	.	TRBV6-2/TRBV6-3	TRBJ2-1	CASSQGLKGPRSYNEQFF	TGTGCCAGCAGTCAGGGGCTAAAGGGACCTCGCTCCTACAATGAGCAGTTCTTC
many	TRBD2	TRBV24-1	TRBJ2-1	CATSDAFTSGRANEQFF	TGTGCCACCAGTGACGCGTTTACTAGCGGGAGGGCCAATGAGCAGTTCTTC
many	.	TRBV10-3	TRBJ2-1	CAISERDILYNEQFF	TGTGCCATCAGTGAGAGGGACATACTCTACAATGAGCAGTTCTTC
.	TRBD1	TRBV5-6	TRBJ1-2	CASSLRGGAYGYTF	TGTGCCAGCAGCTTGAGAGGGGGCGCTTATGGCTACACCTTC
many	TRBD1	TRBV6-2/TRBV6-3	TRBJ1-4	CASSRDSATNEKLFF	TGTGCCAGCAGCAGGGACAGCGCAACTAATGAAAAACTGTTTTTT
few	.	TRBV12-3/TRBV12-4	TRBJ2-5	CASHRAQETQYF	TGTGCCAGCCACAGGGCCCAAGAGACCCAGTACTTC
.	.	TRBV5-1	TRBJ2-5	CASSLRLHRGTQYF	TGCGCCAGCAGCTTGAGACTCCACCGGGGGACCCAGTACTTC
.	.	TRBV5-1	TRBJ2-3	CASSPDPGNTDTQYF	TGCGCCAGCAGCCCGGACCCGGGAAACACAGATACGCAGTATTTT
.	.	TRBV29-1	TRBJ2-1	CSVDSDRAYNEQFF	TGCAGCGTTGATTCGGACAGAGCCTACAATGAGCAGTTCTTC
few	.	TRBV12-3/TRBV12-4	TRBJ2-5	CASSLEGWETQYF	TGTGCCAGCAGTTTGGAGGGTTGGGAGACCCAGTACTTC
many	.	TRBV12-3/TRBV12-4	TRBJ2-1	CASRMRSAYYNEQFF	TGTGCCAGCAGAATGAGGTCCGCGTATTACAATGAGCAGTTCTTC
few	.	TRBV15	TRBJ1-5	CATSRAQDKPQHF	TGTGCCACCAGCAGGGCTCAGGACAAGCCCCAGCATTTT
many	TRBD1	TRBV18	TRBJ1-5	CASSETGGNQPQHF	TGTGCCAGCTCGGAGACAGGGGGCAATCAGCCCCAGCATTTT
few	.	TRBV7-2	TRBJ1-2	CASSDPGSDGYTF	TGTGCCAGCAGCGACCCAGGGTCCGACGGCTACACCTTC
few	TRBD2	TRBV4-3	TRBJ2-1	CASSQGLDYNEQFF	TGCGCCAGCAGCCAGGGACTAGACTACAATGAGCAGTTCTTC
few	.	TRBV7-2	TRBJ2-3	CASSLEGARRTGTQYF	TGTGCCAGCAGCTTAGAAGGGGCCCGGAGGACGGGTACGCAGTATTTT
.	.	TRBV21-1	TRBJ2-3	CASSPTSGKRAPSTDTQYF	TGTGCCAGCAGCCCAACTAGCGGAAAAAGAGCCCCTAGCACAGATACGCAGTATTTT
many	TRBD1	TRBV7-9	TRBJ2-2	CASSYRGFEELFF	TGTGCCAGCAGCTACAGGGGGTTCGAGGAGCTGTTTTTT
many	.	TRBV7-9	TRBJ1-2	CASSGFWGPDYGYTF	TGTGCCAGCAGCGGCTTTTGGGGGCCCGACTATGGCTACACCTTC
many	TRBD2	TRBV29-1	TRBJ2-1	CSVEYLAGGSYNEQFF	TGCAGCGTTGAGTACCTAGCGGGGGGTTCCTACAATGAGCAGTTCTTC
many	.	TRBV2	TRBJ1-1	CASSSGGRDTEAFF	TGTGCCAGCAGTTCGGGGGGTAGGGACACTGAAGCTTTCTTT
many	.	TRBV4-2	TRBJ1-4	CASSQGASHARGNEKLFF	TGTGCCAGCAGCCAGGGAGCTTCGCATGCAAGAGGGAATGAAAAACTGTTTTTT
few	.	TRBV12-3/TRBV12-4	TRBJ2-7	CASGLGGPYEQYF	TGTGCCAGCGGGTTAGGGGGTCCCTACGAGCAGTACTTC